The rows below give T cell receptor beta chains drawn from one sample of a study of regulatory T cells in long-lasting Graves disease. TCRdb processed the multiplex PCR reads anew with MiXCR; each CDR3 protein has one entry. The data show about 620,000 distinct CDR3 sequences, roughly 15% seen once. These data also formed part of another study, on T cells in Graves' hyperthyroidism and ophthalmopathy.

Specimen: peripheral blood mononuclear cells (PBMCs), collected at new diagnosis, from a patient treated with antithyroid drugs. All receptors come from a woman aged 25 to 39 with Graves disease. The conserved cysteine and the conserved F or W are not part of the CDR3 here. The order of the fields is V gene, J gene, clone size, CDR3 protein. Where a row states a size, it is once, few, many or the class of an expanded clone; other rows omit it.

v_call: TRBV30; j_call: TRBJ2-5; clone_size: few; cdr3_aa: AWSERTRRRETQY
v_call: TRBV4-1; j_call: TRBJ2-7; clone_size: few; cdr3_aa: ASSQSEGREQY
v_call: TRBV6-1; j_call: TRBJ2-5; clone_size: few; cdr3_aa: ASRIRGQPQETQY
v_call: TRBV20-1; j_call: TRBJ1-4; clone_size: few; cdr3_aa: SLPGPRPHNEKLF
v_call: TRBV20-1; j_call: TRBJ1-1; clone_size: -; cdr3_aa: SASTGTDGTEAF
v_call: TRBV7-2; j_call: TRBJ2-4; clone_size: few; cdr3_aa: ASSLVGGRVIIQY
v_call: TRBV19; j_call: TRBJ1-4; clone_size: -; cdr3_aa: ASTKWGSEGELF
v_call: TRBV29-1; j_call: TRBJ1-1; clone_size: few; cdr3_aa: SVEDRRSGEAF
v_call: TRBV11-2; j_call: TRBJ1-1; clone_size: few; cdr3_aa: ASSLGLWVDDTEAF
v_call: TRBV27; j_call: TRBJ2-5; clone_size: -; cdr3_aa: ASSLWAGKETQY
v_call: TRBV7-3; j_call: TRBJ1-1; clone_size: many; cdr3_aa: ASSRTGVLGNTEAF
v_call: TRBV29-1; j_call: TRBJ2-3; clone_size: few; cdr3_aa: SVERQDGSTDTQY
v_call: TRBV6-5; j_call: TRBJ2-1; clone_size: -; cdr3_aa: ASSYAFGETQH
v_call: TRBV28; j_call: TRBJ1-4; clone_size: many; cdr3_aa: ASSLGGQGGEKLF
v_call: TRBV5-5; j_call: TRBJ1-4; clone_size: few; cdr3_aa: ASSQTRGRTANEKLF
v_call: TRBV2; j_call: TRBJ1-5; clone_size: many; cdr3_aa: ASSEGQGPSNQPQH
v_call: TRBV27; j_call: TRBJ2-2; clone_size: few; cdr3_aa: ASSWDDGRDPSGRAGGELF
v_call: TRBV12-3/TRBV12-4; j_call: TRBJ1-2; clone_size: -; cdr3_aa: ASSTGVYYGYT
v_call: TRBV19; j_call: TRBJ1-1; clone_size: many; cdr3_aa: ASSIVGLAEAF
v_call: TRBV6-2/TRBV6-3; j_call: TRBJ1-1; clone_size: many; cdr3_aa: ASRPPAGTVSTEAF
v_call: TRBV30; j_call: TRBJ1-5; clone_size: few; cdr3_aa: AWSVPAGVSGQPQH
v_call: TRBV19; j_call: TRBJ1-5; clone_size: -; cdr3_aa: ASSVTDYSNQPQH
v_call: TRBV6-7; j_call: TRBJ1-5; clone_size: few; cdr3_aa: ASSYDRGRPHQPQH
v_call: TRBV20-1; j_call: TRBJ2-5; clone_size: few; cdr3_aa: SAPAQITYQETQY
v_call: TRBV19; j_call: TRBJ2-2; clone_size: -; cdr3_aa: ASSTLAGTGELF
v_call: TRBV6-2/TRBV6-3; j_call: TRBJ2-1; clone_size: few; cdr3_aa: ASSKAGGEDEQF
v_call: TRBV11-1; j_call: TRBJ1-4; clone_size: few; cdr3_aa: ASSLRNPSINEKLF
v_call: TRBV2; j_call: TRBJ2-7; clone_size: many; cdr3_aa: ASTGTALYEQY
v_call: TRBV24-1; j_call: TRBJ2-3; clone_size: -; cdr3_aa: ATKGGSDTQY
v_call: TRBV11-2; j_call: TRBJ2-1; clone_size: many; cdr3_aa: ASSSFLRLAVDEQF
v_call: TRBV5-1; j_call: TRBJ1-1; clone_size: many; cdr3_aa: ASSLVGGEAF
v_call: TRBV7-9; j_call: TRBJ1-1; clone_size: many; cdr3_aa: ASSRAGAEAF
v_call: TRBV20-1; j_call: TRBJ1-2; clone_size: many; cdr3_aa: SASPGVNYGYT
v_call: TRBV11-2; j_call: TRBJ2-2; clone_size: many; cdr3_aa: ASSLTQMNTGELF
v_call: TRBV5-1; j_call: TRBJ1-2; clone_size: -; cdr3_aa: ASSAKGSGYT
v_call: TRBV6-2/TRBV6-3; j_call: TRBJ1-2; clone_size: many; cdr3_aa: ASSDRIGVPPPHGYT
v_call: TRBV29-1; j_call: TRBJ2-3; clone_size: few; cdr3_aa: SAAYLAGGITDTQY
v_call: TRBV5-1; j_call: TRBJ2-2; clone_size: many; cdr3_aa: ASSSTNSGELF
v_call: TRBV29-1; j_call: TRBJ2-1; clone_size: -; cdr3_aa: SSGLAGEGEQF
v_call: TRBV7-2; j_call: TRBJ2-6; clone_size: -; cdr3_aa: ASFLTRGAGANVLT
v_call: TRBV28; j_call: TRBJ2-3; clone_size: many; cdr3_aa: ASRGWTSGIRQLSTDTQY
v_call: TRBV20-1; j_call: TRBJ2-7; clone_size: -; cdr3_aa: SAPVTGNSYEQY
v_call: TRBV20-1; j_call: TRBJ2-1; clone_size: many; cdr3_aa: SAQGVREQF
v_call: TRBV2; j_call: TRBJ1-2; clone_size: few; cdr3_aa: ASRRTSNYGYT
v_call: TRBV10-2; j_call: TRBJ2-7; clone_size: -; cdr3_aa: ASSEWGDEQY
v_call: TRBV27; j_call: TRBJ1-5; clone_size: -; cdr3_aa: ASRGTGINNQPQH
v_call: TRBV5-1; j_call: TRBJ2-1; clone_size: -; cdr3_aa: ASSLVGTSGILSYNEQF
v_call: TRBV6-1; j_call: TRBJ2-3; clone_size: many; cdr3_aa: ASKRGGAGTDTQY
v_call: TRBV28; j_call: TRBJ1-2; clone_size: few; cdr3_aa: ASSFQGQGAHGYT
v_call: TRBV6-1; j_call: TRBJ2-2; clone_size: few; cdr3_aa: ASRNLAGGYTGELF